This TCR beta chain was captured by sequencing in a study of molecular identifiers for immune sequencing clone quantification. Notes on the study in general: Effector cells kept over 99% of their molecules in clones above 20 RNA copies, while naive cells kept under 1% there.

The germline CDR1 and CDR2 sequences are MNHNY and SVGAGI (reference sequence). This CDR3 is 15 amino acids long. Trimming removed 2 bases from V and 0 bases from J; junction bases left unmatched: 4. Naive CD8 T cells underwent sorting with the CD8+CD4-CCR7+CD45RA+ definition. TCRdb independently ran MiXCR on the PCR reads; one entry per CDR3 protein. The table includes approximately 550,000 distinct CDR3 sequences, over 20% detected once. This clonotype was counted at least ten times. Its antigen remains unknown. This clonotype originated in a human donor in good health. Some libraries in this study had Jurkat cell RNA spiked in. The V gene is TRBV6-6, the J gene TRBJ2-7; 7 nucleotides align to TRBD1. Sequencing used naive CD8+ T cells from blood, with Jurkat cell RNA spiked in. The subset was: FACS-sorted CD8+CD4-CCR7+CD45RA+ naive T cells. As DNA, the CDR3 is TGTGCCAGCAGTTACACCCGGGACAGCTCCTACGAGCAGTACTTC. Translating it yields CASSYTRDSSYEQYF.